These T cell receptor beta chains were read from a single sample in a study of beta chain features in type 1 diabetes. The protocol was immunoSEQ multiplex PCR, while the TCRdb copy is restricted to in-frame clones and leaves out a portion. The profile shows 25,000 to 30,000 clones, about 61% of them singletons. The specimen sequenced was Tregs from blood. The receptors come from a young woman with type 1 diabetes. Each CDR3 is given with its conserved first and last residue. The D gene is left open where the match is weak. Clone size is given for some rows only: seen once, a few or many times, or a class if the clone is expanded.

TRBV28	.	.	TRBJ2-5	CASSFLGGLGDF	TGTGCCAGCAGCTTCCTGGGGGGACTTGGCGACTTC
TRBV11-2	TRBD1	.	TRBJ2-7	CASSFLGGPYYEQYF	TGTGCCAGCAGCTTCTTAGGGGGCCCTTACTACGAGCAGTACTTC
TRBV7-9	TRBD1	.	TRBJ1-6	CASGHRGRNSPLHF	TGTGCCAGCGGGCACAGGGGGCGTAATTCACCCCTCCACTTT
TRBV28	TRBD2	.	TRBJ2-7	CASTLTSGPSYEQYF	TGTGCCAGCACCCTTACTAGCGGTCCCTCCTACGAGCAGTACTTC
TRBV5-1	TRBD1	.	TRBJ2-7	CASSLTGGYEQYF	TGCGCCAGCAGCTTGACAGGGGGCTACGAGCAGTACTTC
TRBV5-6	.	.	TRBJ2-2	CASSRPTATGELFF	TGTGCCAGCAGCCGACCGACAGCGACCGGGGAGCTGTTTTTT
TRBV28	TRBD1	.	TRBJ2-7	CASSLGTGQTYEQYF	TGTGCCAGCAGTCTAGGGACAGGACAGACCTACGAGCAGTACTTC
TRBV28	.	once	TRBJ2-2	CASSSANTGELFF	TGTGCCAGCAGTTCTGCGAACACCGGGGAGCTGTTTTTT
TRBV6-1	TRBD1	.	TRBJ1-1	CASEWGGQANTEAFF	TGTGCCAGCGAGTGGGGGGGACAGGCGAACACTGAAGCTTTCTTT
TRBV18	TRBD2	few	TRBJ2-7	CASSQRAGVQEQYF	TGTGCCAGCTCCCAACGCGCGGGGGTTCAAGAGCAGTACTTC
TRBV10-3	TRBD2	.	TRBJ2-3	CAIKGTSGSADTQYF	TGTGCCATCAAAGGGACTAGCGGGAGTGCAGATACGCAGTATTTT
TRBV7-8	.	.	TRBJ2-1	CASSETVPSYNEQFF	TGTGCCAGCAGCGAAACAGTTCCCTCTTACAATGAGCAGTTCTTC
TRBV7-3	TRBD1	once	TRBJ2-3	CASSEQGYHTDTQYF	TGTGCCAGCAGCGAACAGGGGTACCACACAGATACGCAGTATTTT
TRBV28	.	once	TRBJ1-1	CANRRGRNTEAFF	TGTGCCAACCGGCGGGGCCGGAACACTGAAGCTTTCTTT
TRBV7-8	.	.	TRBJ1-2	CASSSSPVGNLYGYTF	TGTGCCAGCAGTTCTAGCCCAGTCGGGAATCTCTATGGCTACACCTTC
TRBV28	TRBD1	.	TRBJ1-2	CASSLPRGHGYTF	TGTGCCAGCAGTTTACCCAGGGGGCATGGCTACACCTTC
TRBV5-5	.	medium-sized	TRBJ2-1	CASSLTSLSSYNEQFF	TGTGCCAGCAGCTTGACTAGTCTTAGCTCCTACAATGAGCAGTTCTTC
TRBV2	TRBD1	.	TRBJ1-2	CASSEGLAGGGYTF	TGTGCCAGCAGTGAAGGGCTGGCAGGGGGCGGCTACACCTTC
TRBV30	.	.	TRBJ1-5	CAWRPRGQGWNQPQHF	TGTGCCTGGAGGCCCCGGGGTCAGGGGTGGAATCAGCCCCAGCATTTT
TRBV7-3	.	.	TRBJ2-1	CASSPGAGSYNEQFF	TGTGCCAGCAGCCCCGGGGCGGGATCCTACAATGAGCAGTTCTTC
TRBV7-9	TRBD2	few	TRBJ2-7	CASSLRLAGVYEQYF	TGTGCCAGCAGCCTAAGACTAGCGGGAGTCTACGAGCAGTACTTC
TRBV7-8	.	.	TRBJ1-5	CASSLESGARQPQHF	TGTGCCAGCAGCTTAGAGTCAGGGGCACGCCAGCCCCAGCATTTT
TRBV14	.	.	TRBJ2-3	CASSQDLMRFAQYF	TGTGCCAGCAGCCAAGATCTGATGAGGTTCGCGCAGTATTTT
TRBV29-1	TRBD2	.	TRBJ2-7	CSVESGRALREQYF	TGCAGCGTAGAAAGCGGGAGGGCCCTCAGAGAGCAGTACTTC
TRBV5-1	.	few	TRBJ2-1	CASSLELNYNEQFF	TGCGCCAGCAGCTTGGAGCTAAACTACAATGAGCAGTTCTTC
TRBV10-3	TRBD1	few	TRBJ1-4	CAISESGDRGEKLFF	TGTGCCATCAGTGAAAGTGGGGACAGGGGAGAAAAACTGTTTTTT
TRBV5-1	.	.	TRBJ2-7	CASSLAGAPEQYF	TGCGCCAGCAGCTTGGCTGGGGCCCCCGAGCAGTACTTC
TRBV11-2	.	.	TRBJ1-1	CASSLARGGTEAFF	TGTGCCAGCAGCTTAGCCCGAGGCGGCACTGAAGCTTTCTTT
TRBV6-5	.	.	TRBJ2-7	CASGPSETYEQYF	TGTGCCAGCGGGCCTAGCGAGACCTACGAGCAGTACTTC
TRBV19	.	.	TRBJ2-7	CASSPHLILGSYEQYF	TGTGCCAGTAGTCCCCATTTGATTTTGGGCTCCTACGAGCAGTACTTC
TRBV2	.	.	TRBJ1-2	CASSAASPGVYGYTF	TGTGCCAGCAGCGCTGCTTCGCCGGGAGTCTATGGCTACACCTTC
TRBV7-9	.	.	TRBJ2-1	CASSLASNEQFF	TGTGCCAGCAGCTTAGCCTCCAATGAGCAGTTCTTC
TRBV7-9	.	medium-sized	TRBJ1-3	CASQQGGSGNTIYF	TGTGCCAGCCAACAGGGAGGGAGTGGAAACACCATATATTTT
TRBV6-1	.	.	TRBJ1-2	CASSEAGSLNYGYTF	TGTGCCAGCAGTGAAGCGGGCTCCCTTAACTATGGCTACACCTTC
TRBV7-9	TRBD1	.	TRBJ1-2	CASSPTLGRGQNYGYTF	TGTGCCAGCAGCCCTACCCTCGGGAGGGGGCAGAACTATGGCTACACCTTC
TRBV15	TRBD2	.	TRBJ2-1	CATSRDLLAGGHNEQFF	TGTGCCACCAGCAGAGATCTCCTAGCGGGAGGTCACAATGAGCAGTTCTTC